The clone carrying this T cell receptor beta chain occurred many times. Germline CDR1 SNHLY, CDR2 FYNNEI. Trimming took off 6 bases at V and 5 bases at J, with 22 bases between the two ends. This CDR3 has 16 amino acids. The data were taken from a study of neurological immune-mediated disorders. TCRdb re-called the 5' RACE reads through MiXCR, storing one row per CDR3 protein. Seen here are over 35,000 distinct CDR3 sequences, approximately 11% observed once, and the top ten hold over 1%. The clonotype originates from a female donor in good health. The rearrangement joins TRBV2 to TRBJ2-5; D possibly matches TRBD1 or TRBD2 (5 bases each). What was sequenced was PBMCs. The CDR3 protein is CASSDLGWGNGETQYF. For the CDR3, the DNA is TGTGCCAGCAGCGACTTGGGGTGGGGGAACGGGGAGACCCAGTACTTC.